Presented here are 10 T cell receptor beta chains from one specimen sequenced in a study of blood T cell repertoires in COVID-19. TCRdb's table, derived via immunoSEQ multiplex PCR, lists solely in-frame clones and lacks some. Among under 150,000 clones listed, around 80% were seen once. The sample consisted of peripheral blood. These receptors were taken from a woman between 45 and 65 years old with acute or convalescent COVID-19.

J is TRBJ1-5 and V is TRBV5-6; D not certain. V lost 8 bases, J lost 3 bases, and 15 bases lay in between. The CDR3 has 14 amino acids. Looked up from germline, CDR1 is SGHDT and CDR2 is YYEEEE. The CDR3 sequence: CASNPSGYNQPQHF. CDR3 nucleotides: TGTGCCAGTAACCCATCGGGGTACAATCAGCCCCAGCATTTT.

In regard to this clone: The same CDR3 can be traced to other DNA sequences in this sample. The chain employs TRBV7-9 and TRBJ1-5, with TRBD1 as a possible D gene (6 bases). The CDR3 totals 14 residues. The germline gives CDR1 SEHNR, CDR2 FQNEAQ (reference sequence). V lost 5 bases and J lost 0, with 8 bases in between. CDR3 DNA sequence: TGTGCCAGCAGCCCGACAGGTAGCAATCAGCCCCAGCATTTT. It specifies CASSPTGSNQPQHF.

The chain carries TRBV6-2 or TRBV6-3 and TRBJ2-2, with 8 nucleotides matching TRBD1. Germline CDR1 and CDR2: MNHEY and SVGEGT. CDR3 length equals 17 residues. V shed 5 bases, J shed 4 bases, and the junction held 12 bases outside the gene matches. DNA of the CDR3: TGTGCCAGCAGTACGGACAGGGCCCGTACGGGCACCGGGGAGCTGTTTTTT. This sequence encodes CASSTDRARTGTGELFF.

The chain couples TRBV28 to TRBJ1-6; 9 nucleotides line up with TRBD1. Germline V gene lookup returns CDR1 MDHEN and CDR2 SYDVKM. V was pared by 7 bases and J by 13 bases, with 11 bases of the junction left unmatched. The CDR3 loop spans 14 amino acids. DNA for the CDR3: TGTGCCAGCACTCCGGGACAGGGTCGATCCCCCCTCCACTTT. This translates into CASTPGQGRSPLHF.

The V call is TRBV9, the J call TRBJ1-1; D gene ambiguous. There are 15 residues in the CDR3. V dropped 3 bases and J dropped 4 bases, with 16 bases sitting between them. CDR1 is SGDLS, CDR2 YYNGEE, per germline. The CDR3 DNA reads as TGTGCCAGCAGCGATACACCTACGGCGGCCACTGAAGCTTTCTTT. This translates into CASSDTPTAATEAFF.

The gene calls are TRBV4-3 and TRBJ1-1; D gene uncertain. The germline V gene encodes CDR1 LGHNA and CDR2 YSLEER. The CDR3 consists of 15 residues. V was pared by 1 base and J by 0 bases, with 9 bases between. CDR3: CASSQGGGMNTEAFF. CDR3 DNA sequence: TGCGCCAGCAGCCAAGGGGGAGGCATGAACACTGAAGCTTTCTTT.

This clone was found many times. The CDR3 is CASSLSGGPGSREQYF. In DNA, the CDR3 is TGTGCCAGCAGCCTTTCGGGGGGCCCAGGTTCGCGCGAGCAGTACTTC. The V call is TRBV7-9, the J call TRBJ2-7, with D tentatively TRBD2 (7 bases). V lost 5 bases, J lost 6 bases, and 23 bases lay in between. Germline assignment: CDR1 SEHNR and CDR2 FQNEAQ (reference sequence). There are 16 residues in the CDR3.

This clone was counted a single time. The rearrangement links TRBV28 to TRBJ2-7; 8 bases fit TRBD1. J lost 5 bases, V lost 3 bases, and 9 bases had no gene match. The CDR3 spans 15 residues. Per germline, CDR1 MDHEN and CDR2 SYDVKM. The CDR3 nucleotides are TGTGCCAGCAGTTTCCTTGGACAGGGAGAGGACGAGCAGTACTTC. This codes for CASSFLGQGEDEQYF.

The sample holds a few counts of this clone. This chain links TRBV7-9 with TRBJ2-7, with D uncertain. The CDR3 is 12 residues long. CDR1 and CDR2 from the germline V gene are SEHNR and FQNEAQ (reference sequence). Trimming removed 5 bases at V and 4 bases at J, with 9 bases between. The CDR3 is CASSPRSYEQYF. The CDR3, as DNA: TGTGCCAGCAGCCCCAGAAGTTACGAGCAGTACTTC.

The chain links TRBV11-2 to TRBJ1-1, with 9 bases that match TRBD1. The CDR3 is 15 amino acids. Germline values: CDR1 SGHAT, CDR2 FQNNGV. V lost 5 bases to trimming and J lost 0 bases; unmatched junction nucleotides: 4. CDR3 region: CASSPQGAMNTEAFF. The CDR3 bases are TGTGCCAGCAGCCCACAGGGGGCGATGAACACTGAAGCTTTCTTT.